This is a list of T cell receptor beta chains from one sample in a study of shared clonotypes between healthy human individuals. Assay used: immunoSEQ multiplex PCR; TCRdb lists only in-frame clones, some missing. The sample holds about 2,100,000 clones, 93% seen once. Source material: naive CD8+ T cells from PBMCs. The receptor set was obtained from a man aged 18 to 30 in good health. Some clones in this sample may be carry-over from other donors' samples. Both conserved end residues are part of each CDR3. Each record gives: clone size, V gene, D gene, J gene, CDR3 DNA, CDR3 protein. The D gene is left open where the match is weak. Not all rows give a size; the values are once, few, many and, for expanded clones, a class.

>.|TRBV27|TRBD2|TRBJ2-7
TGTGCCAGCAGTGTCAGGACTAGCGGTTACGAGCAGTACTTC
CASSVRTSGYEQYF
>.|TRBV4-3|.|TRBJ2-1
TGCGCCAGCAGCCAAGAAAGGTGGCAGATCGCCGGGACTCCAAATGAGCAGTTCTTC
CASSQERWQIAGTPNEQFF
>.|TRBV27|TRBD1|TRBJ2-1
TGTGCCAGCAGTCAGCTCGGGACAGGCTTCTACAATGAGCAGTTCTTC
CASSQLGTGFYNEQFF
>.|TRBV7-9|.|TRBJ2-7
TGTGCCAGCAGCTCGTACGACGGTAGGGACGAGCAGTACTTC
CASSSYDGRDEQYF
>.|TRBV9|.|TRBJ2-1
TGTGCCAGCAGCCCGCCGTCGGCGGGAATCATCAATGAGCAGTTCTTC
CASSPPSAGIINEQFF
>.|TRBV5-1|TRBD2|TRBJ2-1
TGCGCCAGCAGCCAAACAACTAGCGGGAGGGCCGATACTGAGCAGTTCTTC
CASSQTTSGRADTEQFF
>.|TRBV4-1|TRBD2|TRBJ2-7
TGCGCCAGCAGCCAAGATCCGGCGGGGGTTGGCTCCTACGAGCAGTACTTC
CASSQDPAGVGSYEQYF
>.|TRBV27|.|TRBJ2-1
TGTGCCAGCAGTTTAAATGTCCACAATGAGCAGTTCTTC
CASSLNVHNEQFF
>.|TRBV9|TRBD2|TRBJ2-7
TGTGCCAGCAGCGTAAAGCCCGGGGGGTACGAGCAGTACTTC
CASSVKPGGYEQYF
>once|TRBV27|.|TRBJ1-5
TGTGCCAGCAGTTTATTGGGGGGAACTCAGCCCCAGCATTTT
CASSLLGGTQPQHF
>.|TRBV19|TRBD2|TRBJ2-1
TGTGCCAGTAGTATCTGGCGGGAGGGCCCGGCTGCCTACTACAATGAGCAGTTCTTC
CASSIWREGPAAYYNEQFF
>.|TRBV4-3|TRBD1|TRBJ2-5
TGCGCCAGCAGCCAGAGGACAGGGGGAAAAGAGACCCAGTACTTC
CASSQRTGGKETQYF
>once|TRBV10-2|TRBD1|TRBJ2-7
TGCGCCAGCAGCGGGACAGCCTACGAGCAGTACTTC
CASSGTAYEQYF
>.|TRBV9|TRBD1|TRBJ2-2
TGTGCCAGCAGCGACCTGGACAGGGCGAACACCGGGGAGCTGTTTTTT
CASSDLDRANTGELFF
>.|TRBV9|.|TRBJ2-2
TGTGCCAGCAGCGTAGCGGGCGGGGAGCTGTTTTTT
CASSVAGGELFF
>.|TRBV19|TRBD1|TRBJ2-7
TGTGCCAGTAGTCCCATGACAGGGTTAAAGAACGAGCAGTACTTC
CASSPMTGLKNEQYF
>.|TRBV28|.|TRBJ2-7
TGTGCCAGCAGTTGGGCAGGGGCCTACGAGCAGTACTTC
CASSWAGAYEQYF
>.|TRBV27|.|TRBJ2-2
TGTGCCAGCAGTTCCTACAGGGACATGAACACCGGGGAGCTGTTTTTT
CASSSYRDMNTGELFF
>once|TRBV6-5|.|TRBJ2-7
TGTGCCAGCAGCCACGGGGCGGGCCCGCGCTACGAGCAGTACTTC
CASSHGAGPRYEQYF
>.|TRBV9|.|TRBJ1-2
TGTGCCAGCAGCGTAGGGAGTATTACCCGCTATGGCTACACCTTC
CASSVGSITRYGYTF
>.|TRBV6-6|TRBD1|TRBJ1-1
TGTGCCAGCTTCGGACAGGGAGGAACTGAAGCTTTCTTT
CASFGQGGTEAFF
>.|TRBV2|.|TRBJ1-5
TGTGCCAGCAGTGAAGATGGCGGGAGCGGTCAGCCCCAGCATTTT
CASSEDGGSGQPQHF
>.|TRBV7-9|TRBD2|TRBJ2-1
TGTGCCAGCAGCCCCGGGACTAGCGGTTACAATGAGCAGTTCTTC
CASSPGTSGYNEQFF
>.|TRBV4-1|TRBD2|TRBJ2-3
TGCGCCAGCAGCCGACCGGGAGTACTAGCGTATAGCACAGATACGCAGTATTTT
CASSRPGVLAYSTDTQYF
>.|TRBV29-1|TRBD1|TRBJ2-2
TGCAGCGCCCGACAGGGGCCCGGGGAGCTGTTTTTT
CSARQGPGELFF
>.|TRBV7-6|.|TRBJ2-2
TGTGCCAGCAGCGGCACCGCCTACACCGGGGAGCTGTTTTTT
CASSGTAYTGELFF
>.|TRBV27|.|TRBJ2-2
TGTGCCAGCAGTCCCTTAACCGCGAACACCGGGGAGCTGTTTTTT
CASSPLTANTGELFF
>.|TRBV29-1|.|TRBJ1-1
TGCAGCGGCGGTCTAGGCACTGAAGCTTTCTTT
CSGGLGTEAFF
>.|TRBV7-8|.|TRBJ1-3
TGTGCCAGCAGCTTAGGTCGGGGAGCTGGAAACACCATATATTTT
CASSLGRGAGNTIYF
>.|TRBV27|.|TRBJ1-2
TGTGCCAGCAGTTCGGGGAGTAACTATGGCTACACCTTC
CASSSGSNYGYTF
>.|TRBV7-9|.|TRBJ1-1
TGTGCCAGCAGCTCCGGACGGGGGATTGATCTTGCTGAAGCTTTCTTT
CASSSGRGIDLAEAFF
>.|TRBV28|.|TRBJ2-2
TGTGCCAGCAGTGCAGGACAGAAACTCACCGGGGAGCTGTTTTTT
CASSAGQKLTGELFF
>.|TRBV2|TRBD2|TRBJ2-7
TGTGCCAGCAACAATCCAGCTAGCGGGTTTTCCTACGAGCAGTACTTC
CASNNPASGFSYEQYF
>.|TRBV7-6|.|TRBJ2-6
TGTGCCAGCAGAGGACGGGGCTCTGGGGCCAACGTCCTGACTTTC
CASRGRGSGANVLTF
>.|TRBV5-5|.|TRBJ2-5
TGTGCCAGCAGCTTGGGGGCGGGCCGCCAAGAGACCCAGTACTTC
CASSLGAGRQETQYF
>.|TRBV27|.|TRBJ2-2
TGTGCCAGCAGCGCAAACAAGAACACCGGGGAGCTGTTTTTT
CASSANKNTGELFF
>.|TRBV6-5|.|TRBJ2-1
TGTGCCAGCGCCCCATTCGGGGTTTATGAGCAGTTCTTC
CASAPFGVYEQFF
>.|TRBV18|TRBD2|TRBJ2-6
TGTGCCAGCTCACCCCTAGCGGGAGGGTTCTCTGGGGCCAACGTCCTGACTTTC
CASSPLAGGFSGANVLTF
>.|TRBV11-1|.|TRBJ2-7
TGTGCCAGCAGCTTATTAGCGGAGCGCTACGAGCAGTACTTC
CASSLLAERYEQYF
>.|TRBV4-2|.|TRBJ2-2
TGTGCCAGCAGCCATTCCCGGGACGGAAAGAACACCGGGGAGCTGTTTTTT
CASSHSRDGKNTGELFF
>.|TRBV5-1|TRBD2|TRBJ2-3
TGCGCCAGCGCCTTCTCTAGCGGGTGGACAGATACGCAGTATTTT
CASAFSSGWTDTQYF
>once|TRBV7-9|.|TRBJ2-7
TGTGCCAGCGGACGGGCGGTCTACGAGCAGTACTTC
CASGRAVYEQYF
>.|TRBV6-6|.|TRBJ2-6
TGTGCCAGCAGTTACCTCGGAGTCGCGGGGGCCAACGTCCTGACTTTC
CASSYLGVAGANVLTF
>.|TRBV25-1|.|TRBJ2-1
TGTGCCAGCAGTGCCGGGAGTTGGACCTACAATGAGCAGTTCTTC
CASSAGSWTYNEQFF
>.|TRBV7-9|TRBD1|TRBJ2-7
TGTGCCAGCAGCCCGCGTCCCGGGACAGGTCGAAACTCCTACGAGCAGTACTTC
CASSPRPGTGRNSYEQYF
>.|TRBV6-4|TRBD1|TRBJ1-2
TGTGCCAGCACGCGGGACAGCGCTAACTATGGCTACACCTTC
CASTRDSANYGYTF
>.|TRBV6-1|.|TRBJ1-5
TGTGCCAGCAGTGAATACCCGGGTGGAAGCAATCAGCCCCAGCATTTT
CASSEYPGGSNQPQHF
>few|TRBV7-9|.|TRBJ1-1
TGTGCCAGCAGGGGAGAGGACGGGCTTGGAGTAAGAGGTACTGAAGCTTTCTTT
CASRGEDGLGVRGTEAFF
>.|TRBV9|TRBD2|TRBJ2-7
TGTGCCAGCAGCGTAGCTACGGGAGGGACCTACGAGCAGTACTTC
CASSVATGGTYEQYF
>.|TRBV4-1|TRBD1|TRBJ2-7
TGCGCCAGCAGCCAAGTCGTAGGGACAGGACCCTTTGAGCAGTACTTC
CASSQVVGTGPFEQYF
>.|TRBV27|TRBD2|TRBJ2-3
TGTGCCAGCAGTTGGGCTAGCGGGACCCCAGATACGCAGTATTTT
CASSWASGTPDTQYF
>.|TRBV11-1|TRBD2|TRBJ2-1
TGTGCCAGCAGCTTGCGGGAGGGTTACAATGAGCAGTTCTTC
CASSLREGYNEQFF
>.|TRBV7-6|.|TRBJ2-7
TGTGCCAGCAGCCCGGGGGACGAGCAGTACTTC
CASSPGDEQYF
>.|TRBV9|.|TRBJ2-2
TGTGCCAGCAGCGTAGATGACCAGGGACGAGGCACCGGGGAGCTGTTTTTT
CASSVDDQGRGTGELFF
>.|TRBV27|.|TRBJ2-1
TGTGCCAGCAGTTCGGTAGCTTGGAATGAGCAGTTCTTC
CASSSVAWNEQFF
>.|TRBV27|TRBD1|TRBJ1-1
TGTGCCAGCAGTTTATTAATCCCACAGGGGATAAACACTGAAGCTTTCTTT
CASSLLIPQGINTEAFF
>few|TRBV28|.|TRBJ2-2
TGTGCCAGCAGTTCCCCGGCAGGGCGGAACACCGGGGAGCTGTTTTTT
CASSSPAGRNTGELFF